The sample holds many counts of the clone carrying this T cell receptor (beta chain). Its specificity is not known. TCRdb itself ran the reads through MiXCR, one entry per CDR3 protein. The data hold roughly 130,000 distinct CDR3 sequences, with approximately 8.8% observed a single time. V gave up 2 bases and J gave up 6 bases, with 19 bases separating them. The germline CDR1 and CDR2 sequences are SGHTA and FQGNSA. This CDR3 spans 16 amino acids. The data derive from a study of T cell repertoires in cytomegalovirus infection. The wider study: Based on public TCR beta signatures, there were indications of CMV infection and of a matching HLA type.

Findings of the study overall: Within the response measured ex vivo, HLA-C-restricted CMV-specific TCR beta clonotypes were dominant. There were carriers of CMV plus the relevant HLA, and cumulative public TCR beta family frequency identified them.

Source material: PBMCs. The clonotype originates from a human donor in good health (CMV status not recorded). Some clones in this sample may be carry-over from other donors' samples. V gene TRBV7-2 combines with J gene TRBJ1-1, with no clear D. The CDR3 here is CASSLYGAWGVAEAFF. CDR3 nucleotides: TGTGCCAGCAGCTTATACGGAGCCTGGGGTGTGGCTGAAGCTTTCTTT.